Listed below are T cell receptor beta chains from one sample, sequenced in a study of OX40 agonist ivuxolimab in advanced cancers. Clones were sequenced by immunoSEQ multiplex PCR, and TCRdb holds only the in-frame ones, with some missing. The sample contains 70,000 or so clones, about 91% of which appear only once. The material was CD4+ or CD8+ T cells sorted from blood, obtained in a trial of the OX40 agonist ivuxolimab. All receptors come from an adult with an advanced solid tumor such as melanoma, head and neck, liver or kidney cancer. The CDR3 runs from the conserved cysteine through the conserved F or W. The D gene is left open where the match is weak. The size field is filled for only some rows; it gives once, few, many or a size class.

TRBV7-9,-,TRBJ2-3,-,CASSLAGSTDTQYF,TGTGCCAGCAGCTTAGCGGGAAGCACAGATACGCAGTATTTT
TRBV19,-,TRBJ1-2,-,CASSIGALVPYGYTF,TGTGCCAGTAGTATAGGGGCCCTTGTCCCTTATGGCTACACCTTC
TRBV2,TRBD1,TRBJ1-5,once,CASSTGGGYQPQHF,TGTGCCAGCAGTACAGGGGGGGGTTATCAGCCCCAGCATTTT
TRBV30,-,TRBJ1-2,-,CAWSRDRPYGYTF,TGTGCCTGGAGTCGGGACCGACCGTATGGCTACACCTTC
TRBV7-8,-,TRBJ2-7,-,CASSLRIGAGASYEQYF,TGTGCCAGCAGCCTAAGAATAGGGGCGGGGGCCTCCTACGAGCAGTACTTC
TRBV2,-,TRBJ2-3,medium-sized,CASLDFTSGTDTQYF,TGTGCCAGCCTGGACTTTACATCTGGCACAGATACGCAGTATTTT
TRBV9,TRBD2,TRBJ2-3,-,CASSVEMGLAGAGDTQYF,TGTGCCAGCAGCGTAGAAATGGGACTAGCGGGGGCAGGAGATACGCAGTATTTT
TRBV6-5,-,TRBJ1-2,-,CASSTRTVNGYTF,TGTGCCAGCAGTACTAGGACGGTGAATGGCTACACCTTC
TRBV28,-,TRBJ1-2,once,CASTHPPGQGDGYTF,TGTGCCAGCACCCACCCACCGGGACAAGGAGATGGCTACACCTTC
TRBV11-2,-,TRBJ2-3,-,CASSFAGVLDTQYF,TGTGCCAGCAGCTTCGCAGGGGTGTTAGATACGCAGTATTTT
TRBV18,-,TRBJ1-3,-,CASSPPEGYGNTIYF,TGTGCCAGCTCACCACCGGAGGGATACGGAAACACCATATATTTT
TRBV27,TRBD2,TRBJ2-3,-,CASSILAGPGTDTQYF,TGTGCCAGCAGTATCCTAGCGGGACCAGGCACAGATACGCAGTATTTT
TRBV7-8,-,TRBJ2-7,-,CASSLYRTGSYEQYF,TGTGCCAGCAGCCTCTACAGGACCGGCTCCTACGAGCAGTACTTC
TRBV27,TRBD2,TRBJ2-2,-,CASSSLAGSGRNTGELFF,TGTGCCAGCAGTTCCTTAGCGGGTAGCGGGAGAAACACCGGGGAGCTGTTTTTT
TRBV7-8,-,TRBJ1-5,-,CASSWVDNQPQHF,TGTGCCAGCAGCTGGGTTGACAATCAGCCCCAGCATTTT
TRBV18,-,TRBJ1-5,-,CASSPPDGTSGPQHF,TGTGCCAGCTCACCACCGGATGGGACAAGCGGGCCCCAGCATTTT
TRBV18,-,TRBJ2-1,-,CASSPLSPNEQFF,TGTGCCAGCTCACCACTTTCTCCGAATGAGCAGTTCTTC
TRBV30,TRBD1,TRBJ1-1,-,CAWSPGTGSLNTEAFF,TGTGCCTGGAGTCCCGGGACAGGGAGCTTGAACACTGAAGCTTTCTTT
TRBV18,-,TRBJ1-5,-,CASSPTTGPQPQHF,TGTGCCAGCTCACCAACGACAGGTCCTCAGCCCCAGCATTTT
TRBV9,-,TRBJ1-1,-,CASSVDSLNTEAFF,TGTGCCAGCAGCGTAGACAGCCTGAACACTGAAGCTTTCTTT
TRBV7-2,-,TRBJ2-2,-,CASSPGWETGELFF,TGTGCCAGCAGCCCTGGTTGGGAAACCGGGGAGCTGTTTTTT
TRBV7-9,-,TRBJ2-7,-,CASSPGAGAPLREQYF,TGTGCCAGCAGCCCAGGTGCGGGGGCCCCCCTTCGTGAGCAGTACTTC
TRBV10-1,-,TRBJ2-3,-,CASSESSPRGDTQYF,TGCGCCAGCAGTGAGTCGTCCCCCCGCGGAGATACGCAGTATTTT
TRBV28,-,TRBJ1-1,-,CASSPQSGRWNTEAFF,TGTGCCAGCAGTCCTCAATCGGGACGATGGAACACTGAAGCTTTCTTT
TRBV10-3,-,TRBJ2-7,-,CAISEMGTPLEQYF,TGTGCCATCAGTGAGATGGGGACTCCTCTCGAGCAGTACTTC
TRBV7-9,-,TRBJ2-7,-,CASSLRGERGQYF,TGTGCCAGCAGCTTAAGAGGGGAACGGGGGCAGTACTTC
TRBV4-1,-,TRBJ1-1,-,CASSRTGSRTEAFF,TGCGCCAGCAGCCGTACAGGGTCTCGCACTGAAGCTTTCTTT
TRBV2,-,TRBJ1-5,-,CASKSTRGNQPQHF,TGTGCCAGCAAGTCGACGAGGGGCAATCAGCCCCAGCATTTT
TRBV5-1,TRBD2,TRBJ2-1,-,CASSLSPGGRANEQFF,TGCGCCAGCAGCTTATCCCCCGGCGGGAGGGCCAATGAGCAGTTCTTC
TRBV5-4,-,TRBJ2-3,-,CASSLGGERRDTQYF,TGTGCCAGCAGCTTGGGTGGGGAACGGAGAGATACGCAGTATTTT
TRBV30,TRBD1,TRBJ2-2,-,CAWGTGGANTGELFF,TGTGCCTGGGGGACAGGGGGCGCAAACACCGGGGAGCTGTTTTTT
TRBV30,-,TRBJ2-2,-,CAWSLGASGELFF,TGTGCCTGGAGCCTGGGGGCAAGCGGGGAGCTGTTTTTT
TRBV9,-,TRBJ1-2,-,CASSVGGYGYTF,TGTGCCAGCAGCGTAGGAGGCTATGGCTACACCTTC
TRBV7-2,-,TRBJ1-5,-,CASSLYHTRGSNQPQHF,TGTGCCAGCAGCTTATACCACACAAGGGGGAGCAATCAGCCCCAGCATTTT
TRBV9,-,TRBJ2-5,-,CASSVGGSQETQYF,TGTGCCAGCAGCGTAGGAGGCAGCCAAGAGACCCAGTACTTC
TRBV21-1,-,TRBJ2-5,-,CASSLKIEVFGTGKETQYF,TGTGCCAGCAGCCTCAAGATCGAGGTATTCGGGACAGGGAAAGAGACCCAGTACTTC
TRBV25-1,TRBD1,TRBJ2-5,-,CASSDPGQGFGETQYF,TGTGCCAGCAGTGACCCGGGACAGGGCTTCGGGGAGACCCAGTACTTC
TRBV23-1,-,TRBJ2-3,-,CASSQSRRRYDLTDTQYF,TGCGCCAGCAGTCAATCGAGAAGGAGATACGACCTCACAGATACGCAGTATTTT
TRBV30,-,TRBJ1-1,-,CAWSLYSEAFF,TGTGCCTGGAGTCTCTATTCTGAAGCTTTCTTT
TRBV6-6,-,TRBJ2-3,-,CASSRTGPGTDTQYF,TGTGCCAGCAGTCGTACAGGGCCCGGGACAGATACGCAGTATTTT
TRBV5-1,TRBD2,TRBJ2-5,-,CASSPGLAGDPQETQYF,TGCGCCAGCAGCCCCGGACTAGCGGGAGACCCTCAAGAGACCCAGTACTTC
TRBV5-1,TRBD1,TRBJ2-2,-,CASSSGTGGLNTGELFF,TGCGCCAGCAGCTCCGGGACAGGGGGCCTGAACACCGGGGAGCTGTTTTTT
TRBV5-5,TRBD2,TRBJ2-7,-,CASSPGGSYEQYF,TGTGCCAGCAGCCCGGGGGGGAGCTACGAGCAGTACTTC
TRBV11-2,-,TRBJ2-7,-,CASSSVGGPYEQYF,TGTGCCAGCAGCTCGGTGGGGGGGCCCTACGAGCAGTACTTC
TRBV6-6,-,TRBJ1-1,-,CATTTQLNTEAFF,TGTGCCACCACGACTCAACTGAACACTGAAGCTTTCTTT
TRBV10-1,TRBD2,TRBJ2-7,few,CASSLGGSSYEQYF,TGCGCCAGCAGCTTGGGAGGGTCTTCCTACGAGCAGTACTTC
TRBV5-1,-,TRBJ2-3,once,CASSFGDTDTQYF,TGCGCCAGCAGCTTCGGGGACACAGATACGCAGTATTTT
TRBV10-3,-,TRBJ2-6,-,CAISGGQFSGANVLTF,TGTGCCATCAGTGGTGGACAGTTTTCTGGGGCCAACGTCCTGACTTTC
TRBV6-5,-,TRBJ1-6,-,CASSYTAGSPLHF,TGTGCCAGCAGTTACACAGCAGGGTCACCCCTCCACTTT
TRBV5-4,-,TRBJ2-2,-,CASSFGRGDTGELFF,TGTGCCAGCAGCTTCGGCAGGGGTGACACCGGGGAGCTGTTTTTT